This T cell receptor beta chain was identified during a study of T cells in narcolepsy. Assay used: immunoSEQ multiplex PCR; TCRdb lists only in-frame clones, some missing. In the table there are under 35,000 clones, roughly 80% of which are singletons. Trimming pared 3 bases from V and 5 bases from J, leaving 13 bases between. CDR3 size: 14 residues. Germline CDR1 reads LNHDA; CDR2 reads SQIVND (reference sequence). This clone was seen only once. Sequences were obtained from memory (CD45RA-) CD4+ T cells from blood. This TCR was recovered from a human donor in good health. This chain uses TRBV19 with TRBJ1-1; no firm D call. This chain's CDR3 is CASSIGGPGTEAFF. In DNA form, the CDR3 reads TGTGCCAGTAGTATTGGAGGGCCGGGGACTGAAGCTTTCTTT.